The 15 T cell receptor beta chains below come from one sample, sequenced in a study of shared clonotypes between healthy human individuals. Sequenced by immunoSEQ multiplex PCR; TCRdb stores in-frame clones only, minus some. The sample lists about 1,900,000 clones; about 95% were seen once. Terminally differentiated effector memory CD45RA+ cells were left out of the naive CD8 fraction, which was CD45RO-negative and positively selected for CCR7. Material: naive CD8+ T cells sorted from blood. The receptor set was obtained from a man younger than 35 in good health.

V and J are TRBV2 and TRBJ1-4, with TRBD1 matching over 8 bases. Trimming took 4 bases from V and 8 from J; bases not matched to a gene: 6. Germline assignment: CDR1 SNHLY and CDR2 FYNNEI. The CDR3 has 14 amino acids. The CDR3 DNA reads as TGTGCCAGCAGTGTACAGGGGGTGGACGAAAAACTGTTTTTT. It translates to CASSVQGVDEKLFF.

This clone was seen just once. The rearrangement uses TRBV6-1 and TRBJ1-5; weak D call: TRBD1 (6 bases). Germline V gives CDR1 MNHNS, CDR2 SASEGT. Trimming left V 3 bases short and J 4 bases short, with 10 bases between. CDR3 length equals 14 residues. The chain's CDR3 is CASSDRGINQPQHF. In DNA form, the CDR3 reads TGTGCCAGCAGTGACAGGGGTATTAATCAGCCCCAGCATTTT.

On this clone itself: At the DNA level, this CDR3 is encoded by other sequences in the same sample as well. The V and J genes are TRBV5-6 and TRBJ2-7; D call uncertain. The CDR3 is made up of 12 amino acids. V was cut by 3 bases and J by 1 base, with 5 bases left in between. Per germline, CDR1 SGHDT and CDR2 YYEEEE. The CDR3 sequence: CASSYGSYEQYF. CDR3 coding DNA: TGTGCCAGCAGCTATGGTTCCTACGAGCAGTACTTC.

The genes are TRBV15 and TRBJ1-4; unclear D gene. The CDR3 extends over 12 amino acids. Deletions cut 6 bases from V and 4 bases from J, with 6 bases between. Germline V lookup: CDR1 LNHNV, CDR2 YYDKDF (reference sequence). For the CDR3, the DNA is TGTGCCACCAGGGGTCATAATGAAAAACTGTTTTTT. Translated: CATRGHNEKLFF.

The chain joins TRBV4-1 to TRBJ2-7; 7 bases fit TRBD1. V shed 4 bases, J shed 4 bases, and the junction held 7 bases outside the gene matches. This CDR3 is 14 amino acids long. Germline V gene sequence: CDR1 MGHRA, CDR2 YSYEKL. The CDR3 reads CASSPKGAFYEQYF. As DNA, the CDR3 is TGCGCCAGCAGCCCGAAGGGGGCGTTTTACGAGCAGTACTTC.

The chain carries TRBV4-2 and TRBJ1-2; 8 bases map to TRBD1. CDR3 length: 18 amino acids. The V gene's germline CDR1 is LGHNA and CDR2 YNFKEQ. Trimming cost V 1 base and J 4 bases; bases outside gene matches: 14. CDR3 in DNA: TGTGCCAGCAGCCAAGGGGCAGGGGGCGTTAGTTTCGTCTATGGCTACACCTTC. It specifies CASSQGAGGVSFVYGYTF.

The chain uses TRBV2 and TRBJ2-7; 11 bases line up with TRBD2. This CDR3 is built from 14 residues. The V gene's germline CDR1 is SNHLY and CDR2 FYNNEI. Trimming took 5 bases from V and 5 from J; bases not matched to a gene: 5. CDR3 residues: CASSPLAGVDEQYF. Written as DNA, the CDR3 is TGTGCCAGCAGTCCACTAGCGGGAGTAGACGAGCAGTACTTC. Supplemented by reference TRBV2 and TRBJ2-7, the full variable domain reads EPEVTQTPSHQVTQMGQEVILRCVPISNHLYFYWYRQILGQKVEFLVSFYNNEISEKSEIFDDQFSVERPDGSNFTLKIRSTKLEDSAMYFCASSPLAGVDEQYFGPGTRLTVT.

Written as DNA, the CDR3 is TGTGCCAGCGACCAAGGGGGACAGGGCATCTACGAGCAGTACTTC. Protein sequence: CASDQGGQGIYEQYF. The chain combines TRBV5-6 with TRBJ2-7; 9 bases match TRBD1. CDR1 is SGHDT, CDR2 YYEEEE, per germline. V was pared by 7 bases and J by 3 bases, with 11 bases of the junction left unmatched. CDR3 length equals 15 residues.

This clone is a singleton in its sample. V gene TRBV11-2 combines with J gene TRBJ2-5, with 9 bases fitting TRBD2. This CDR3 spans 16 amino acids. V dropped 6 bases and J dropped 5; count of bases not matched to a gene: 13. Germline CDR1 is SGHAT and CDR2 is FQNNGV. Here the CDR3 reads CASRRLGESGRETQYF. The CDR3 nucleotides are TGTGCCAGCAGAAGGCTCGGGGAGAGCGGGAGGGAGACCCAGTACTTC.

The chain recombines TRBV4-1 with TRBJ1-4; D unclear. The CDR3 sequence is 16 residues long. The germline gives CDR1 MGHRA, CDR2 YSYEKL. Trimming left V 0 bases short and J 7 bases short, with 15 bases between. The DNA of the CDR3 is TGCGCCAGCAGCCAAGAGGAGCTCGGACGCCCTGAAAAACTGTTTTTT. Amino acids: CASSQEELGRPEKLFF.

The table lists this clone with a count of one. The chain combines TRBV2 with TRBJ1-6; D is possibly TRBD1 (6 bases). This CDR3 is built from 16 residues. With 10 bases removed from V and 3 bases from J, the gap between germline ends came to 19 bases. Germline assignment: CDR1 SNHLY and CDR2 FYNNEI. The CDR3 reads CATRSPTGSYNSPLHF. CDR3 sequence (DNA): TGTGCCACCAGGTCCCCAACAGGGAGCTATAATTCACCCCTCCACTTT.

CDR3 region: CASSPLLWRGGYEQYF. DNA for the CDR3: TGTGCCAGCAGCCCTCTACTGTGGCGGGGCGGGTACGAGCAGTACTTC. This chain connects TRBV21-1 to TRBJ2-7; the DNA was not compared with TRBD2, the D call given in the table. TRBV21-1 is a listed pseudogene. The length of the CDR3 is 16 residues.

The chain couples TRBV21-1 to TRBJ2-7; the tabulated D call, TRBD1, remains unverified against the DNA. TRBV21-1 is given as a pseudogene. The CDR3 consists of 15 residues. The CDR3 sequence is CASSKGPGTDYEQYF. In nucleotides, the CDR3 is TGTGCCAGCAGCAAAGGGCCTGGGACAGACTACGAGCAGTACTTC.

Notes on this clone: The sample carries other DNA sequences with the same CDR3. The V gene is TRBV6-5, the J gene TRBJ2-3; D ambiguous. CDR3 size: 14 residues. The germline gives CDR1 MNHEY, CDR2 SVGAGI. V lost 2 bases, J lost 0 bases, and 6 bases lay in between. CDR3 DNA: TGTGCCAGCAGTTACGGACCAAGCACAGATACGCAGTATTTT. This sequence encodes CASSYGPSTDTQYF.

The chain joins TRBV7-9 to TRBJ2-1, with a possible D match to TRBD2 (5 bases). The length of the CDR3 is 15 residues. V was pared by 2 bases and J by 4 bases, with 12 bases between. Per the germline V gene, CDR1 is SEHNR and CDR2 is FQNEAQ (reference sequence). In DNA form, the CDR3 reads TGTGCCAGCAGCTTAATGCTAGCCGGGTACAATGAGCAGTTCTTC. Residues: CASSLMLAGYNEQFF.